This entry describes one T cell receptor (beta chain). What it binds is not known. Each donor's status was that of a healthy bone marrow donor. The PCR made use of 60 Vbeta and 13 Jbeta primers. Only in-frame clones appear in the TCRdb table, and some are missing; sequencing was by immunoSEQ multiplex PCR. The repertoire holds around 130,000 clones, with approximately 88% as singletons. The data originate from a study of cytomegalovirus exposure and HLA in healthy donors. Across the study: A previous analysis identified 95 million to 120 million unique TCR beta sequences derived from some 200 million T cells.

This CDR3 comprises 13 residues. Germline V gene sequence: CDR1 SGHDT, CDR2 YYEEEE. Study results and limitations: Researchers reported from a later analysis that most CMV-associated TCR beta chains appeared HLA-restricted. Relative to the approximately 630-donor mean, N-insertions were reportedly fewer in an Asian-associated ancestry cluster in a later analysis.

This receptor was obtained from a woman aged 35 to 49 in good health and CMV-seronegative. J is TRBJ2-5 and V is TRBV5-6, with TRBD1 matching over 10 bases. The end of the DNA fits TRBJ2-7 better, so the J call may be wrong. Source material: PBMCs. CDR3 bases: TGTGCCAGCAGCACCGGGACAGGGGACGAGCAGTACTTC. This sequence encodes CASSTGTGDEQYF.